This T cell receptor beta chain was retrieved from a study of T-cell memory formation after mild COVID-19. General study findings and limits: CM and EM subsets held most contracting CD4+ clones; EMRA held CD8+ ones.

J gave up 7 bases and V 2 bases, and 9 bases lay outside the gene matches. Germline CDR1 SGHKS, CDR2 YYEKEE (reference sequence). The CDR3 covers 16 residues. MiXCR, run by TCRdb on the 5' RACE reads, gives a single entry per CDR3 protein. The sample lists just over 400,000 distinct CDR3 sequences; 20% to 30% were seen once. Remarks on this clonotype: The antigen remains undetermined.

The origin of this receptor is an adult woman who had mild COVID-19 (a few samples of this study predate the infection). Cell type and time point are not known. V usage is TRBV5-5 and J usage is TRBJ1-4, with 9 bases fitting TRBD1. The sequenced sample consisted of PBMCs or a T cell subset sorted from them (not recorded which). CDR3 loop: CASSLLTGTGSEKLFF. CDR3 coding DNA: TGTGCCAGCAGCTTATTAACCGGGACAGGGAGTGAAAAACTGTTTTTT.